The 20 T cell receptor beta chains given below trace back to one sample, sequenced in a study of cytotoxic CD8 clonotypes in ibrutinib-treated CLL. This table comes from immunoSEQ multiplex PCR, and its TCRdb copy is limited to in-frame clones, with some not included. The sample records 150,000 to 200,000 clones, 81% being singletons. The sequences come from PBMCs, collected after 12 months of ibrutinib treatment. The receptor set was obtained from a human donor with chronic lymphocytic leukemia.

This rearrangement joins TRBV5-4 to TRBJ2-3; 9 positions agree with TRBD2. The CDR3 runs 16 residues. In germline, CDR1 is SGHNT, CDR2 YYREEE (reference sequence). Germline trimming cut 0 bases from V and 4 bases from J; bases unmatched to any gene: 6. Written as DNA, the CDR3 is TGTGCCAGCAGCTTGGCCGGAGCGGGGGGAGCAGATACGCAGTATTTT. Encoded protein: CASSLAGAGGADTQYF.

This clone was seen a handful of times. The chain carries TRBV18 and TRBJ1-3; unclear D gene. The CDR3 contains 14 residues. Germline-derived CDR1 and CDR2 are KGHSH and LQKENI. V lost 4 bases, J lost 3 bases, and 10 bases lay in between. CDR3 bases: TGTGCCAGCTCACTGCCGCGAGTTGGAAACACCATATATTTT. Its translation is CASSLPRVGNTIYF.

The chain couples TRBV7-3 to TRBJ1-6, with D hard to call. V lost 6 bases, J lost 7 bases, and 10 bases lay in between. CDR3 length: 13 amino acids. The germline CDR1 and CDR2 sequences are SGHTA and FQGTGA. The CDR3 loop reads CASSSGINSPLHF. DNA of the CDR3: TGTGCCAGCAGTTCAGGAATAAATTCACCCCTCCACTTT.

The V and J genes are TRBV19 and TRBJ2-5; D may be TRBD2 (5 bases). Germline V gene sequence: CDR1 LNHDA, CDR2 SQIVND (reference sequence). Deletions cut 4 bases from V and 5 bases from J, with 11 bases between. The CDR3 runs 13 residues. The CDR3: CASSRGSGETQYF. In nucleotides, the CDR3 is TGTGCCAGTAGTAGAGGGTCGGGCGAGACCCAGTACTTC.

The chain recombines TRBV5-1 with TRBJ2-3; D assignment may be TRBD1 or TRBD2 (5 bases each). The CDR3 covers 16 residues. The V end lost 3 bases, the J end lost 2 bases, and 16 bases lay between the germline ends. The germline CDR1 and CDR2 sequences are SGHRS and YFSETQ. The CDR3 reads CASSYPPGRPTDTQYF. In nucleotides, the CDR3 is TGCGCCAGCAGCTACCCCCCGGGACGGCCCACAGATACGCAGTATTTT.

V usage is TRBV4-2 and J usage is TRBJ2-7; 8 bases are shared with TRBD1. The V gene's germline CDR1 is LGHNA and CDR2 YNFKEQ. The V gene end was trimmed by 1 base and the J gene end by 4 bases; junction bases not matched to a gene: 9. The CDR3 consists of 16 residues. The CDR3 DNA reads as TGTGCCAGCAGCCAAGTTCCTTCAGGGGGCAATTACGAGCAGTACTTC. Translating it yields CASSQVPSGGNYEQYF.

V is TRBV7-5 and J is TRBJ2-4; TRBD1, the table's D call, was not compared with the DNA. TRBV7-5 is a documented pseudogene. The CDR3 length is 16 residues. Written as DNA, the CDR3 is TGTGCCAGAAGCTTAGGACAGGGGCTGGCCAAAAACATTCAGTACTTC. Translating it yields CARSLGQGLAKNIQYF.

This chain joins TRBV9 and TRBJ2-7, with TRBD1 matching 8 bases. This CDR3 comprises 14 residues. CDR1 is SGDLS and CDR2 is YYNGEE in the germline V gene. J lost 3 bases, V lost 3 bases, and 5 bases had no gene match. CDR3 region: CASSAQGAGYEQYF. In DNA, the CDR3 is TGTGCCAGCAGCGCCCAGGGGGCGGGCTACGAGCAGTACTTC.

The V and J genes are TRBV5-4 and TRBJ2-3; 9 bases agree with TRBD2. The CDR3 consists of 17 residues. The trim removed 4 bases at V and 2 bases at J, leaving 11 bases unmatched. Germline V gives CDR1 SGHNT, CDR2 YYREEE (reference sequence). CDR3 amino acids: CASSPGIAGVATDTQYF. The CDR3 DNA sequence: TGTGCCAGCAGCCCCGGGATAGCGGGAGTTGCCACAGATACGCAGTATTTT.

The chain combines TRBV4-3 with TRBJ2-5, with D possibly TRBD1 on 6 matching bases. The V end was cut by 0 bases, the J end by 4 bases, with 15 bases between. The CDR3 covers 16 residues. Germline V gives CDR1 LGHNA, CDR2 YSLEER. This chain's CDR3 is CASSQDPTGSGETQYF. DNA of the CDR3: TGCGCCAGCAGCCAAGACCCAACAGGGTCGGGAGAGACCCAGTACTTC.

J is TRBJ2-5 and V is TRBV5-4, with a possible D match to TRBD1 (5 bases). This CDR3 is built from 13 residues. V was shortened by 1 base and J by 4 bases, with 8 bases between the two germline ends. The germline V gene encodes CDR1 SGHNT and CDR2 YYREEE (reference sequence). This chain's CDR3 is CASSLLGVETQYF. CDR3 in DNA: TGTGCCAGCAGCTTGCTAGGGGTAGAGACCCAGTACTTC.

The chain carries TRBV18 and TRBJ1-3; D is possibly TRBD1 (5 bases). Trimming removed 3 bases from V and 0 bases from J, with 6 bases in between. The CDR3 sequence is 14 residues long. Germline V gives CDR1 KGHSH, CDR2 LQKENI. CDR3: CASSPTDSGNTIYF. The DNA for the CDR3 is TGTGCCAGCTCACCGACAGACTCTGGAAACACCATATATTTT.

This clone appeared a single time. This chain links TRBV9 with TRBJ1-3, with D unresolved. Germline-derived CDR1 and CDR2 are SGDLS and YYNGEE. Trimming removed 0 bases from V and 4 bases from J, with 11 bases in between. CDR3 length: 15 residues. CDR3: CASSVGGEAGNTIYF. CDR3 DNA: TGTGCCAGCAGCGTAGGTGGGGAAGCGGGAAACACCATATATTTT.

The rearrangement links TRBV5-1 to TRBJ2-7; possibly TRBD1 for D (6 bases). The V gene's germline CDR1 is SGHRS and CDR2 YFSETQ. Trimming took off 0 bases at V and 3 bases at J, with 10 bases between the two ends. CDR3 size: 14 residues. The CDR3 sequence is CASSLAPGDYEQYF. CDR3 nucleotides: TGCGCCAGCAGCTTGGCCCCAGGGGACTACGAGCAGTACTTC. Using reference TRBV5-1 and TRBJ2-7 for the parts outside the CDR3, the full variable domain is KAGVTQTPRYLIKTRGQQVTLSCSPISGHRSVSWYQQTPGQGLQFLFEYFSETQRNKGNFPGRFSGRQFSNSRSEMNVSTLELGDSALYLCASSLAPGDYEQYFGPGTRLTVT.

About this clone: One end of the junction fails to match germline, which may point to a read error. This chain joins TRBV5-5 and TRBJ1-3; D perhaps matches TRBD1 (6 bases). CDR1 and CDR2 from the germline V gene are SGHKS and YYEKEE (reference sequence). The CDR3 contains 17 residues. CDR3 region: CASSLLPDSLSGDTIYF. The CDR3 nucleotides read TGTGCCAGCAGCTTGCTCCCGGACAGCCTCTCTGGAGACACCATATATTTT.

The CDR3: CASSLLGQVDEQYF. The CDR3 DNA sequence: TGTGCCAGCAGCTTGTTGGGACAGGTGGACGAGCAGTACTTC. The chain combines TRBV5-4 with TRBJ2-7; 8 nucleotides line up with TRBD1. Per germline, CDR1 SGHNT and CDR2 YYREEE (reference sequence). The CDR3 extends over 14 amino acids. With 1 base clipped from V and 5 bases from J, the junction kept 5 bases outside the gene matches.

The V and J genes are TRBV11-2 and TRBJ2-6; maybe TRBD2 (5 bases). The CDR3 length is 15 residues. Germline V gives CDR1 SGHAT, CDR2 FQNNGV. Trimming removed 0 bases at V and 2 bases at J, with 5 bases between. CDR3 sequence reads: CASSLERAGANVLTF. CDR3 DNA sequence: TGTGCCAGCAGCTTAGAGAGGGCTGGGGCCAACGTCCTGACTTTC.

The chain has TRBV7-9 and TRBJ2-1, with unresolved D. This CDR3 region has 16 residues. V gave up 2 bases and J gave up 0 bases, with 11 bases separating them. Germline V gives CDR1 SEHNR, CDR2 FQNEAQ (reference sequence). The CDR3 region is CASSLSYLSSYNEQFF. For the CDR3, the DNA is TGTGCCAGCAGCTTATCGTACTTAAGCTCCTACAATGAGCAGTTCTTC.

The chain combines TRBV28 with TRBJ1-2; the D gene is possibly TRBD1 (6 bases). CDR1 and CDR2 (germline): MDHEN, SYDVKM. CDR3 size: 12 residues. The ends were cut back, 6 bases at V and 3 bases at J, with 8 bases in the middle. CDR3 nucleotide sequence: TGTGCCAGCAGCAGGACAGACTATGGCTACACCTTC. This translates into CASSRTDYGYTF.

The chain joins TRBV10-3 to TRBJ1-2; D is perhaps TRBD1 (6 bases). The CDR3 loop spans 15 amino acids. V lost 9 bases to trimming and J lost 2 bases, with 19 bases between them. Germline V gene lookup returns CDR1 ENHRY and CDR2 SYGVKD. The CDR3 loop reads CAISLGDNPNYGYTF. The CDR3 nucleotides read TGTGCCATTTCCTTAGGGGACAACCCAAACTATGGCTACACCTTC.